One sample yielded the 24 T cell receptor beta chains listed below, sequenced in a study of a mutant IDH1 vaccine in newly diagnosed glioma (dated by TCRdb to the early 2020s). Their recognized antigens are unknown. Libraries were built with the immunoSEQ multiplex PCR assay. TCRdb carries this immuneACCESS record with in-frame sequences only. Its versions omit some clonotypes, under half of them owing to an unresolved V gene in the studies checked, with the rest unexplained. For this sample there are some 120,000 clones; around four fifths appear just once. The ten largest clones take up 5.5% of the sample. What this sample's time point label stands for: week 11, during vaccination. A 20-mer mutant IDH1 peptide at 300 micrograms in Montanide made up each vaccine dose, which was injected subcutaneously together with topical imiquimod. This sample comprised PBMCs, obtained from a glioma patient whose treatment included an IDH1 peptide vaccine. These receptors came from a man aged 35 to 55 with glioma.

The V call is TRBV11-2, the J call TRBJ2-7; D perhaps matches TRBD1 (5 bases). CDR3 size: 14 residues. CDR1 SGHAT and CDR2 FQNNGV come from the germline V gene. Trimming shortened V by 5 bases and J by 3 bases, and 14 bases separated the two germline ends. The CDR3 DNA follows: TGTGCCAGCAGCCCAGAATCTAGGGGCTACGAGCAGTACTTC. It is translated as CASSPESRGYEQYF. Together with reference TRBV11-2 and TRBJ2-7, the CDR3 gives the full variable domain: EAGVAQSPRYKIIEKRQSVAFWCNPISGHATLYWYQQILGQGPKLLIQFQNNGVVDDSQLPKDRFSAERLKGVDSTLKIQPAKLEDSAVYLCASSPESRGYEQYFGPGTRLTVT.

The chain joins TRBV6-4 to TRBJ2-7; 8 bases line up with TRBD2. Germline V gene lookup returns CDR1 MRHNA and CDR2 SNTAGT. The CDR3 runs to 14 residues. Trimming at V came to 4 bases and at J to 0 bases, leaving 2 bases not matched to a gene. The CDR3 loop reads CASSVAGGSYEQYF. The CDR3 nucleotides are TGTGCCAGCAGTGTGGCGGGGGGCTCCTACGAGCAGTACTTC.

There are a few counts of this clone. J is TRBJ1-5 and V is TRBV7-2; tentative D call: TRBD1 (5 bases). Trimming stripped 5 bases from V and 4 bases from J, with 15 bases between. CDR3 size: 15 residues. Per germline, CDR1 SGHTA and CDR2 FQGNSA. In nucleotides, the CDR3 is TGTGCCAGCAGCCGCGGGGCAGTGATAAATCAGCCCCAGCATTTT. Translating gives CASSRGAVINQPQHF.

A single count supports this clone. The chain employs TRBV28 and TRBJ2-7; D possibly corresponds to TRBD2 (6 bases). CDR1 and CDR2 from the germline V gene are MDHEN and SYDVKM. CDR3 size: 15 residues. Between the trimmed V and J ends, which lost 3 bases and 7 bases, there was a span of 19 bases. The CDR3 sequence: CASSLEGQPSVEQYF. CDR3 nucleotide sequence: TGTGCCAGCAGTTTGGAGGGTCAGCCTTCTGTGGAGCAGTACTTC.

The chain is built from TRBV18 and TRBJ1-5; D unclear. V was clipped by 4 bases and J by 4 bases, with 8 bases between them. This CDR3 comprises 13 residues. CDR1 and CDR2 (germline): KGHSH, LQKENI. CDR3: CASSQQRNQPQHF. As DNA, the CDR3 is TGTGCCAGCTCACAACAAAGAAATCAGCCCCAGCATTTT.

This clone appeared once. This chain joins TRBV5-6 and TRBJ2-7; no clear D. V shed 1 base and J shed 7 bases, with 12 bases lying between them. The CDR3 length is 13 residues. CDR1 is SGHDT, CDR2 YYEEEE, per germline. The CDR3 reads CASSLWGLKEQYF. The CDR3 nucleotides are TGTGCCAGCAGCTTGTGGGGTCTTAAAGAGCAGTACTTC.

The V and J genes are TRBV13 and TRBJ2-1; 8 nucleotides match TRBD2. The CDR3 totals 16 residues. Germline lookup yields CDR1 PRHDT and CDR2 FYEKMQ (reference sequence). V trimming: 5 bases; J trimming: 0 bases; junction bases outside the gene matches: 6. The CDR3, as DNA: TGTGCCAGCAGCCCCGGGACTAGGGCCTCCTACAATGAGCAGTTCTTC. Protein product: CASSPGTRASYNEQFF.

The chain recombines TRBV15 with TRBJ2-3; 7 nucleotides line up with TRBD2. The CDR3 runs to 15 residues. Germline V gene sequence: CDR1 LNHNV, CDR2 YYDKDF (reference sequence). J was trimmed by 11 bases and V by 0 bases; bases with no gene match: 11. CDR3 region: CATSRDGGTTYGQYF. The CDR3 coding sequence is TGTGCCACCAGCAGAGATGGTGGGACTACCTACGGGCAGTATTTT.

This clone was observed a single time. V is TRBV25-1 and J is TRBJ1-5; no definite D call. Trimming shortened V by 4 bases and J by 4 bases, and 20 bases separated the two germline ends. CDR1 is MGHDK and CDR2 is SYGVNS in the germline V gene. The length of the CDR3 is 17 residues. Here the CDR3 DNA reads TGTGCCAGCAGTGGGTCCTACTCTTCGGCTCGTAATCAGCCCCAGCATTTT. Translated, it gives CASSGSYSSARNQPQHF.

This chain joins TRBV18 and TRBJ2-3, with D perhaps matching TRBD2 (6 bases). The length of the CDR3 is 16 residues. Trimming pared 0 bases from V and 1 base from J, leaving 11 bases between. The V gene's germline CDR1 is KGHSH and CDR2 LQKENI. The CDR3 DNA reads TGTGCCAGCTCACCACCGGGGACGGGGGGCACAGATACGCAGTATTTT. This codes for CASSPPGTGGTDTQYF.

V is TRBV4-1 and J is TRBJ2-7; 7 bases are a match to TRBD1. The CDR3 extends over 14 amino acids. Trimming cost V 4 bases and J 2 bases; bases outside gene matches: 5. CDR1 MGHRA and CDR2 YSYEKL come from the germline V gene. CDR3 DNA sequence: TGCGCCAGCAGCCGCGACAGGGTCCCCTACGAGCAGTACTTC. This codes for CASSRDRVPYEQYF.

V and J are TRBV6-5 and TRBJ1-1; no clear D gene. Germline loops: CDR1 MNHEY, CDR2 SVGAGI. V lost 1 base, J lost 1 base, and 7 bases lay in between. This CDR3 spans 14 amino acids. DNA for the CDR3: TGTGCCAGCAGTTACTTGTCCACGAACACTGAAGCTTTCTTT. Translated: CASSYLSTNTEAFF.

This clone has only a few counts. CDR3 sequence reads: CASSPLLEKLFF. CDR3 nucleotides: TGTGCCAGCAGCCCGCTCTTGGAAAAACTGTTTTTT. V is TRBV7-9 and J is TRBJ1-4; no reliable D call. Looked up from germline, CDR1 is SEHNR and CDR2 is FQNEAQ (reference sequence). CDR3 size: 12 residues. The germline V and J ends were trimmed by 5 bases and 8 bases, with 9 bases remaining between them.

Only a few counts were recorded for this clone. This chain connects TRBV4-3 to TRBJ2-3; D gene uncertain. Germline V gives CDR1 LGHNA, CDR2 YSLEER. The CDR3 has 13 residues. Trimming shortened V by 0 bases and J by 6 bases, and 7 bases separated the two germline ends. The CDR3 region has the DNA TGCGCCAGCAGCCAAGAAGCCTGGGATACGCAGTATTTT. This sequence encodes CASSQEAWDTQYF.

This rearrangement joins TRBV10-2 to TRBJ1-5, with TRBD1 matching 8 bases. This CDR3 is 14 amino acids long. Losses at the gene ends were 8 bases for V and 3 bases for J; bases not matched to a gene: 6. Germline CDR1 and CDR2: WSHSY and SAAADI. As DNA, the CDR3 is TGCGCCAGCCGACAGGGGTCGTTCAATCAGCCCCAGCATTTT. It translates to CASRQGSFNQPQHF.

This sequence joins TRBV6-5 and TRBJ2-7; TRBD1 matches at 8 bases. Germline CDR1 MNHEY, CDR2 SVGAGI. The CDR3 covers 13 residues. J was trimmed by 7 bases and V by 6 bases; bases with no gene match: 8. This CDR3 is CASRMTGAEEQYF. CDR3 bases: TGTGCCAGCAGGATGACAGGGGCGGAAGAGCAGTACTTC.

This sequence joins TRBV7-8 and TRBJ2-3; 8 bases are a match to TRBD2. V shed 5 bases and J 3 bases; nucleotides not matched to a gene: 10. In germline, CDR1 is SGHVS, CDR2 FQNEAQ. The length of the CDR3 is 16 residues. CDR3 region: CASSLRVAGSTDTQYF. The CDR3 DNA is TGTGCCAGCAGCCTCCGGGTAGCGGGATCGACAGATACGCAGTATTTT.

The rearrangement links TRBV6-5 to TRBJ2-7; 8 bases are a match to TRBD1. V was pared by 6 bases and J by 2 bases, with 6 bases of the junction left unmatched. Germline V gives CDR1 MNHEY, CDR2 SVGAGI. This CDR3 is 14 amino acids long. The CDR3 reads CASRGDRRPYEQYF. The CDR3 DNA follows: TGTGCCAGCAGGGGGGACAGGCGGCCCTACGAGCAGTACTTC.

This CDR3 is CASSLRSADTQYF. CDR3 coding DNA: TGTGCCAGCAGCTTGAGATCGGCAGATACGCAGTATTTT. The gene calls are TRBV5-6 and TRBJ2-3; D is unclear. The CDR3 is 13 residues long. With 1 base removed from V and 4 bases from J, the gap between germline ends came to 7 bases. Germline CDR1 reads SGHDT; CDR2 reads YYEEEE.

The CDR3 spells CASSFTPGQYNGYTF. Here the CDR3 DNA reads TGTGCCAGCAGTTTTACTCCCGGACAGTATAATGGCTACACCTTC. The chain links TRBV6-5 to TRBJ1-2, with D maybe TRBD1 (6 bases). The CDR3 spans 15 residues. V lost 4 bases and J lost 6, with 18 bases in between. Germline V lookup: CDR1 MNHEY, CDR2 SVGAGI.

This clone was observed once. The chain uses TRBV29-1 and TRBJ2-7; TRBD2 is a possible D gene (6 bases). Germline V gene data show CDR1 as SQVTM and CDR2 as ANQGSEA. This CDR3 has 16 amino acids. V was pared by 5 bases and J by 1 base, with 21 bases between. As DNA, the CDR3 is TGCAGCGTTTCCGCTCGGGCGGGACGTAAGTCCTACGAGCAGTACTTC. Translated, it gives CSVSARAGRKSYEQYF.

The chain combines TRBV7-9 with TRBJ1-6; D is uncertain. V dropped 5 bases and J dropped 4 bases, with 12 bases sitting between them. Per germline, CDR1 SEHNR and CDR2 FQNEAQ (reference sequence). The length of the CDR3 is 15 residues. CDR3 DNA sequence: TGTGCCAGCAGCGTCGTGGCAGGTTATAATTCACCCCTCCACTTT. Amino acids: CASSVVAGYNSPLHF.

The chain recombines TRBV28 with TRBJ1-2; tentative D call: TRBD1 (6 bases). This CDR3 is built from 13 residues. V was shortened by 11 bases and J by 0 bases, with 13 bases between the two germline ends. CDR1 is MDHEN and CDR2 is SYDVKM in the germline V gene. The CDR3 DNA follows: TGTGCCTCGGCGACAGGACCTAACTATGGCTACACCTTC. It specifies CASATGPNYGYTF.

This sequence joins TRBV6-5 and TRBJ1-2; no clear D. From germline, CDR1 is MNHEY and CDR2 SVGAGI. V was shortened by 5 bases and J by 4 bases, with 5 bases between the two germline ends. The CDR3 sequence is 11 residues long. The CDR3: CASSDTYGYTF. The CDR3, as DNA: TGTGCCAGCAGTGACACCTATGGCTACACCTTC.